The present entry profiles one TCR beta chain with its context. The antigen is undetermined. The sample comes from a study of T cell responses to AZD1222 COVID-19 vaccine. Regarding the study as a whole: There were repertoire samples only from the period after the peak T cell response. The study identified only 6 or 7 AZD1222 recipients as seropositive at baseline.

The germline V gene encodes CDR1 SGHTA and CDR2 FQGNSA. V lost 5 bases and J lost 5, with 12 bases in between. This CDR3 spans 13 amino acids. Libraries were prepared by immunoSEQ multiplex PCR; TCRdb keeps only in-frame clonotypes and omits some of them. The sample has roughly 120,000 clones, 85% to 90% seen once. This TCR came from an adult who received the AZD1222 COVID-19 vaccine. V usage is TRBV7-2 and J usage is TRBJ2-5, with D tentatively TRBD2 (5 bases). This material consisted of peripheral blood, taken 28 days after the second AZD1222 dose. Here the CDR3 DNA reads TGTGCCAGCAGCCGCTCGCGGGTGGAGACCCAGTACTTC. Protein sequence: CASSRSRVETQYF.